Listed below are T cell receptor beta chains from one sample, sequenced in a study of human T cells and chemical hapten exposure. TCRdb reprocessed the RACE reads via MiXCR and lists one record per CDR3 protein. The sample yields some 380,000 distinct CDR3 sequences, approximately 4.4% seen once. The sample consisted of whole blood, taken in connection with sensitization to the hapten diphenylcyclopropenone (DPC). The receptors derive from a woman between 45 and 60 years old with alopecia areata. Some clones in this sample may be carry-over from other donors' samples. The CDR3 runs from the conserved cysteine through the conserved F or W. A D gene is named only where the DNA matches it firmly. Expanded clones are given a class, and other clones once, few, many or no size at all.

clone_size: -
j_call: TRBJ1-5
v_call: TRBV29-1
d_call: -
cdr3_aa: CSVVWDANQPQHF
cdr3_nt: TGCAGCGTTGTGTGGGACGCCAATCAGCCCCAGCATTTT

clone_size: many
j_call: TRBJ2-3
v_call: TRBV5-1
d_call: TRBD2
cdr3_aa: CASSSGLATTDTQYF
cdr3_nt: TGCGCCAGCAGCTCGGGACTAGCGACCACAGATACGCAGTATTTT

clone_size: many
j_call: TRBJ1-5
v_call: TRBV7-2
d_call: TRBD1
cdr3_aa: CASSPHPGTGLSNQPQHF
cdr3_nt: TGTGCCAGCAGCCCTCACCCTGGGACAGGACTTAGCAATCAGCCCCAGCATTTT

clone_size: -
j_call: TRBJ2-5
v_call: TRBV12-3/TRBV12-4
d_call: -
cdr3_aa: CASTSQGTQYF
cdr3_nt: TGTGCCAGCACCTCTCAGGGGACCCAGTACTTC

clone_size: -
j_call: TRBJ1-1
v_call: TRBV12-3/TRBV12-4
d_call: -
cdr3_aa: CASSFRAEAFF
cdr3_nt: TGTGCCAGCAGTTTCAGGGCGGAAGCTTTCTTT

clone_size: few
j_call: TRBJ2-3
v_call: TRBV20-1
d_call: -
cdr3_aa: CSARRDTGATDTQYF
cdr3_nt: TGCAGTGCCAGAAGAGATACGGGAGCAACAGATACGCAGTATTTT

clone_size: few
j_call: TRBJ1-1
v_call: TRBV30
d_call: TRBD1
cdr3_aa: CAWSHRGQGSTEAFF
cdr3_nt: TGTGCCTGGAGTCATAGGGGACAGGGGAGCACTGAAGCTTTCTTT

clone_size: many
j_call: TRBJ1-1
v_call: TRBV7-2
d_call: -
cdr3_aa: CASSSTTAGGPEAFF
cdr3_nt: TGTGCCAGCAGCTCCACCACCGCGGGGGGCCCTGAAGCTTTCTTT

clone_size: many
j_call: TRBJ1-2
v_call: TRBV25-1
d_call: -
cdr3_aa: CASSESGGPRGGYGYTF
cdr3_nt: TGTGCCAGCAGTGAAAGCGGTGGGCCCAGGGGAGGCTATGGCTACACCTTC

clone_size: few
j_call: TRBJ2-1
v_call: TRBV7-2
d_call: TRBD2
cdr3_aa: CASSFPTSGETYNEQFF
cdr3_nt: TGTGCCAGCAGCTTCCCGACTAGCGGGGAAACCTACAATGAGCAGTTCTTC

clone_size: many
j_call: TRBJ2-1
v_call: TRBV9
d_call: -
cdr3_aa: CASARGNEQFF
cdr3_nt: TGTGCCAGCGCACGGGGGAATGAGCAGTTCTTC

clone_size: many
j_call: TRBJ2-5
v_call: TRBV10-3
d_call: TRBD2
cdr3_aa: CATGLDKETQYF
cdr3_nt: TGTGCCACCGGACTAGACAAAGAGACCCAGTACTTC

clone_size: many
j_call: TRBJ1-4
v_call: TRBV7-9
d_call: -
cdr3_aa: CASSPDRRHSEKLFF
cdr3_nt: TGTGCCAGCAGCCCCGACAGACGGCACAGTGAAAAACTGTTTTTT

clone_size: many
j_call: TRBJ2-3
v_call: TRBV7-8
d_call: -
cdr3_aa: CASSPESLVATDTQYF
cdr3_nt: TGTGCCAGCAGCCCCGAGAGCTTGGTAGCGACGGATACGCAGTATTTT

clone_size: many
j_call: TRBJ2-2
v_call: TRBV20-1
d_call: TRBD2
cdr3_aa: CSAPTSGSAAGELFF
cdr3_nt: TGCAGTGCTCCGACTAGCGGGAGTGCAGCCGGGGAGCTGTTTTTT

clone_size: -
j_call: TRBJ1-6
v_call: TRBV6-1
d_call: -
cdr3_aa: CASSEPDTAYNSPLHF
cdr3_nt: TGTGCCAGCAGTGAACCGGATACAGCTTATAATTCACCCCTCCACTTT

clone_size: many
j_call: TRBJ2-3
v_call: TRBV6-1
d_call: TRBD2
cdr3_aa: CASSELAGGPDTQYF
cdr3_nt: TGTGCCAGCAGTGAACTAGCGGGGGGGCCAGATACGCAGTATTTT

clone_size: -
j_call: TRBJ2-1
v_call: TRBV3-1
d_call: -
cdr3_aa: CASSQDPVGTVYNEQFF
cdr3_nt: TGTGCCAGCAGCCAAGATCCGGTCGGGACTGTTTACAATGAGCAGTTCTTC

clone_size: many
j_call: TRBJ2-7
v_call: TRBV7-9
d_call: -
cdr3_aa: CASSLDGAGTKYEQYF
cdr3_nt: TGTGCCAGCAGCTTAGATGGAGCAGGAACGAAATACGAGCAGTACTTC

clone_size: many
j_call: TRBJ2-1
v_call: TRBV7-9
d_call: -
cdr3_aa: CASSLKQYNEQFF
cdr3_nt: TGTGCCAGCAGCTTAAAGCAGTACAATGAGCAGTTCTTC

clone_size: many
j_call: TRBJ2-2
v_call: TRBV7-2
d_call: -
cdr3_aa: CASSRPPGELFF
cdr3_nt: TGTGCCAGCAGCCGCCCGCCGGGGGAGCTGTTTTTT

clone_size: many
j_call: TRBJ1-4
v_call: TRBV7-2
d_call: -
cdr3_aa: CASSLGRQVLNEKLFF
cdr3_nt: TGTGCCAGCAGCTTAGGCCGACAGGTTTTGAATGAAAAACTGTTTTTT

clone_size: -
j_call: TRBJ1-5
v_call: TRBV15
d_call: -
cdr3_aa: CATSRGGRGNQPQHF
cdr3_nt: TGTGCCACCAGCAGAGGAGGTCGGGGCAATCAGCCCCAGCATTTT

clone_size: many
j_call: TRBJ1-4
v_call: TRBV5-4
d_call: -
cdr3_aa: CASSLPGVEGEKLFF
cdr3_nt: TGTGCCAGCAGCTTGCCGGGGGTAGAGGGTGAAAAACTGTTTTTT

clone_size: few
j_call: TRBJ2-1
v_call: TRBV13
d_call: TRBD2
cdr3_aa: CASSSTSGRVGEQFF
cdr3_nt: TGTGCCAGCAGCTCGACTAGCGGGAGGGTAGGTGAGCAGTTCTTC

clone_size: many
j_call: TRBJ2-3
v_call: TRBV10-2
d_call: -
cdr3_aa: CASSKGEADTQYF
cdr3_nt: TGCGCCAGCAGTAAGGGGGAGGCAGATACGCAGTATTTT

clone_size: many
j_call: TRBJ2-1
v_call: TRBV20-1
d_call: -
cdr3_aa: CSASKTGNEQFF
cdr3_nt: TGCAGTGCTTCCAAAACAGGCAATGAGCAGTTCTTC

clone_size: many
j_call: TRBJ2-2
v_call: TRBV10-2
d_call: -
cdr3_aa: CASRNLGVATGELFF
cdr3_nt: TGCGCCAGCAGGAATTTAGGGGTCGCCACCGGGGAGCTGTTTTTT

clone_size: many
j_call: TRBJ2-7
v_call: TRBV5-1
d_call: TRBD1
cdr3_aa: CASSASTGFAEQYF
cdr3_nt: TGCGCCAGCAGCGCCTCGACAGGGTTCGCCGAGCAGTACTTC

clone_size: many
j_call: TRBJ1-5
v_call: TRBV12-3/TRBV12-4
d_call: -
cdr3_aa: CASRVAGEQPQHF
cdr3_nt: TGTGCCAGCAGGGTCGCAGGGGAACAGCCCCAGCATTTT

clone_size: many
j_call: TRBJ2-3
v_call: TRBV28
d_call: -
cdr3_aa: CASSLDSSTDTQYF
cdr3_nt: TGTGCCAGCAGTTTAGACAGCTCCACAGATACGCAGTATTTT

clone_size: few
j_call: TRBJ2-1
v_call: TRBV2
d_call: -
cdr3_aa: CASSSRLFYEQFF
cdr3_nt: TGTGCCAGCAGTTCGAGACTGTTCTATGAGCAGTTCTTC

clone_size: few
j_call: TRBJ2-3
v_call: TRBV6-1
d_call: TRBD2
cdr3_aa: CASSEPGGSTDTQYF
cdr3_nt: TGTGCCAGCAGTGAGCCGGGGGGGAGCACAGATACGCAGTATTTT

clone_size: many
j_call: TRBJ2-1
v_call: TRBV12-3/TRBV12-4
d_call: TRBD1
cdr3_aa: CASSPGQGIEQFF
cdr3_nt: TGTGCCAGCAGCCCGGGACAGGGGATTGAGCAGTTCTTC

clone_size: many
j_call: TRBJ1-1
v_call: TRBV6-2/TRBV6-3
d_call: -
cdr3_aa: CASSYVKGAEAFF
cdr3_nt: TGTGCCAGCAGTTACGTAAAGGGCGCTGAAGCTTTCTTT

clone_size: -
j_call: TRBJ2-3
v_call: TRBV7-2
d_call: -
cdr3_aa: CASSSLWTTSSTQYF
cdr3_nt: TGTGCCAGCAGCTCCTTGTGGACGACCAGCAGTACGCAGTATTTT

clone_size: few
j_call: TRBJ2-7
v_call: TRBV28
d_call: -
cdr3_aa: CASSISYYEQYF
cdr3_nt: TGTGCCAGCAGTATTTCTTATTACGAGCAGTACTTC

clone_size: many
j_call: TRBJ2-7
v_call: TRBV28
d_call: -
cdr3_aa: CASNSYTSYSYEQYF
cdr3_nt: TGTGCCAGCAACTCGTATACTAGCTATAGCTACGAGCAGTACTTC

clone_size: many
j_call: TRBJ1-4
v_call: TRBV5-1
d_call: TRBD1
cdr3_aa: CASRRLQGAGEKLFF
cdr3_nt: TGCGCCAGCAGACGGCTCCAGGGGGCGGGTGAAAAACTGTTTTTT

clone_size: many
j_call: TRBJ2-1
v_call: TRBV7-6
d_call: TRBD2
cdr3_aa: CASSLAPSGSIYNEQFF
cdr3_nt: TGTGCCAGCAGCTTAGCGCCTAGCGGGAGTATCTACAATGAGCAGTTCTTC

clone_size: many
j_call: TRBJ2-4
v_call: TRBV28
d_call: -
cdr3_aa: CASSSLPGRFGKNIQYF
cdr3_nt: TGTGCCAGCAGTTCCCTTCCGGGCCGATTTGGCAAAAACATTCAGTACTTC

clone_size: many
j_call: TRBJ1-1
v_call: TRBV10-3
d_call: -
cdr3_aa: CAISESGGVSEAFF
cdr3_nt: TGTGCCATCAGTGAGTCGGGGGGGGTATCTGAAGCTTTCTTT

clone_size: many
j_call: TRBJ1-1
v_call: TRBV12-3/TRBV12-4
d_call: -
cdr3_aa: CASSFQAPGDTEAFF
cdr3_nt: TGTGCCAGCAGTTTTCAGGCACCTGGGGACACTGAAGCTTTCTTT

clone_size: few
j_call: TRBJ2-5
v_call: TRBV5-1
d_call: TRBD1
cdr3_aa: CASSPRNRGVEETQYF
cdr3_nt: TGCGCCAGCAGCCCACGTAACAGGGGCGTCGAGGAGACCCAGTACTTC

clone_size: many
j_call: TRBJ2-2
v_call: TRBV6-6
d_call: TRBD2
cdr3_aa: CASRPGLAITGELFF
cdr3_nt: TGTGCCAGCAGACCCGGACTAGCGATCACCGGGGAGCTGTTTTTT